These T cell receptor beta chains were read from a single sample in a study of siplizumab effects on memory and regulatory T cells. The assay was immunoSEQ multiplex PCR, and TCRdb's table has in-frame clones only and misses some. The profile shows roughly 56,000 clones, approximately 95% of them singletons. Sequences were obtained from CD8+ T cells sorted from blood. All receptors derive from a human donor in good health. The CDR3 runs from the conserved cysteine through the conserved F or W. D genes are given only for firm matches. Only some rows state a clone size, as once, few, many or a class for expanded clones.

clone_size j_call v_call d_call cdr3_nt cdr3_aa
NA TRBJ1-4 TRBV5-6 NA TGTGCCAGCAGCCCCGCGGGCACGGTCGGCTTCGAAAAACTGTTTTTT CASSPAGTVGFEKLFF
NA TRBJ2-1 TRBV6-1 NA TGTGCCAGCAGTGAAGCGCAGGGTTGGGGCAATGAGCAGTTCTTC CASSEAQGWGNEQFF
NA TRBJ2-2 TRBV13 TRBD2 TGTGCCAGCAAAGAGCGGGAGGGCCCCACCGGGGAGCTGTTTTTT CASKEREGPTGELFF
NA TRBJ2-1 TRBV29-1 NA TGCAGCGTTGACCCGCTGGGTGAGCAGTTCTTC CSVDPLGEQFF
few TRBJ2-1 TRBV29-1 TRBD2 TGCAGCGTTCTCAAGACTAGCGGGAGGGCCCATGAGCAGTTCTTC CSVLKTSGRAHEQFF
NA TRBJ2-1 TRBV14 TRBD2 TGTGCCAGCAGCCAGTGGGCCGGGACTAGCGGGAGAAATGAGCAGTTCTTC CASSQWAGTSGRNEQFF
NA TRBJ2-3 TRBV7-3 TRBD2 TGTGCCAGCAGCTTATCTGGGCGGGAGGGGTTTAATACGCAGTATTTT CASSLSGREGFNTQYF
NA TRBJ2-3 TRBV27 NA TGTGCCAGCAGTTTATCGGGGTCGGGGAGCACAGATACGCAGTATTTT CASSLSGSGSTDTQYF
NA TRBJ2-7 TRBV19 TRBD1 TGTGCCAGTAGTATAGGACAGGGGGCGTACGAGCAGTACTTC CASSIGQGAYEQYF
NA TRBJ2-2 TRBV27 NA TGTGCCAGCAGTCCATTTGGCGGCACCGGGGAGCTGTTTTTT CASSPFGGTGELFF
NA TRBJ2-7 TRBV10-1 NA TGCGCCAGCAGTGAGTCGCGAGACAGCCGATCCTACGAGCAGTACTTC CASSESRDSRSYEQYF
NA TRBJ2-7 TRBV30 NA TGTGCCTGGAGCCTTAACAGGGAAGGGTCCTACGAGCAGTACTTC CAWSLNREGSYEQYF
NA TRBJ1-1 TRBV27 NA TGTGCCAGCAGTTTAGACAGAAAGCTGAACACTGAAGCTTTCTTT CASSLDRKLNTEAFF
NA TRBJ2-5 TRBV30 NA TGTGCCTGGAGAGGACTTGGGGGCGTTCAAGAGACCCAGTACTTC CAWRGLGGVQETQYF
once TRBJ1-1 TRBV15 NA TGTGCCACCAGCAGACAGGGGATCCTGAGCACTGAAGCTTTCTTT CATSRQGILSTEAFF
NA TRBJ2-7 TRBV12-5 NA TGTGCTAGTGGTCATTCTTACGAGCAGTACTTC CASGHSYEQYF
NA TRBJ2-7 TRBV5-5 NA TGTGCCAGCAGCTTGCCTGGGACCTCCTACGAGCAGTACTTC CASSLPGTSYEQYF
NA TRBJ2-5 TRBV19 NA TGTGCCAGTAGTATAGGGTTAGCCGAGGGGGGGGAGACCCAGTACTTC CASSIGLAEGGETQYF
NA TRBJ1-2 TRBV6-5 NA TGTGCCAGCATCTCGTTCGGGGGGCTTTTAGATGGCTACACCTTC CASISFGGLLDGYTF
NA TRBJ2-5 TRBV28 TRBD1 TGTGCCAGTCAACGGGACAGCCAAGAGACCCAGTACTTC CASQRDSQETQYF
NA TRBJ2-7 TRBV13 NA TGTGCCAGCAGCTTAGTCTCCTACGAGCAGTACTTC CASSLVSYEQYF
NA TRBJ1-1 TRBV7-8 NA TGTGCCAGCAGCTTGGAGGGAAACACTGAAGCTTTCTTT CASSLEGNTEAFF
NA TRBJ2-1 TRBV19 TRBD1 TGTGCCAGTAGTATTAATGACAGGGGAGGCAATGAGCAGTTCTTC CASSINDRGGNEQFF
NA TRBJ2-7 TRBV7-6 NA TGTGCCAGCAGCGCCCAGGGATTTCTCAACTACGAGCAGTACTTC CASSAQGFLNYEQYF
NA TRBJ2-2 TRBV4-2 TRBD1 TGTGCCAGCAGCCTCGAACAGGGGACCGGGGAGCTGTTTTTT CASSLEQGTGELFF
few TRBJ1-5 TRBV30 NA TGTGCCTGGAGCAATGTTAAGAATCAGCCCCAGCATTTT CAWSNVKNQPQHF
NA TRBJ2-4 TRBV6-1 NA TGTGCCAGCAGTCCCTTCAGGGCAGGGAAAAACATTCAGTACTTC CASSPFRAGKNIQYF
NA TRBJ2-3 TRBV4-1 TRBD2 TGCGCCAGCAGCCAGGGACTAGCGGGGGGTGCTAGCACAGATACGCAGTATTTT CASSQGLAGGASTDTQYF